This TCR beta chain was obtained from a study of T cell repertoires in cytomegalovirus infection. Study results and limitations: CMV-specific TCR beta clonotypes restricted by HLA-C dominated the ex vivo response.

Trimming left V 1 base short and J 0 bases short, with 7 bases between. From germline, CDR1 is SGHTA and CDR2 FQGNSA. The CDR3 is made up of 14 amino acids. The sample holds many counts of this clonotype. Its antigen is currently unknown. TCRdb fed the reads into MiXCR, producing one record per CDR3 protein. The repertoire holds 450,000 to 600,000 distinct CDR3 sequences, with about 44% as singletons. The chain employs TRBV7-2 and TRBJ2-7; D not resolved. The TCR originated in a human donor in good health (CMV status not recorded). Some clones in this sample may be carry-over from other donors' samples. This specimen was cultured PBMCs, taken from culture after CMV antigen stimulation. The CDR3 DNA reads TGTGCCAGCAGCTTAGATAGGGCCTCCTACGAGCAGTACTTC. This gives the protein CASSLDRASYEQYF.